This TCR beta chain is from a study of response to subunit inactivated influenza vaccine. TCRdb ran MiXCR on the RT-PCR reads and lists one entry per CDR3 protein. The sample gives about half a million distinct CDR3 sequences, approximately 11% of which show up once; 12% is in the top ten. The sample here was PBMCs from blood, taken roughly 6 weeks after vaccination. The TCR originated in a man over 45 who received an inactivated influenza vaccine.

CDR3 sequence: CASSLASRGPGAYEQYF. The DNA of the CDR3 is TGTGCCAGCAGTCTCGCGAGCAGGGGGCCAGGGGCCTACGAGCAGTACTTC. The chain links TRBV27 to TRBJ2-7; TRBD1 agrees at 8 bases. The V and J ends lost 5 bases and 2 bases, in that order; junction bases with no gene match: 14. Germline loops: CDR1 MNHEY, CDR2 SMNVEV (reference sequence). The CDR3 has 17 amino acids.